The entry that follows covers one T cell receptor (beta chain) sequence. These data come from a study of T cells after posttransplantation cyclophosphamide. The germline V gene has CDR1 SGHTS and CDR2 YDEGEE. This CDR3 region has 18 residues. Trimming took 3 bases from V and 2 from J; bases not matched to a gene: 10. Cyclophosphamide on days +3 and +4 followed busulfan-fludarabine conditioning and a marrow graft. Assay used: immunoSEQ multiplex PCR; TCRdb lists only in-frame clones, some missing. This table holds around 18,000 clones, 60% to 80% found once. The sequence was collected from a female patient aged 40-50 years who received an allogeneic stem cell transplant from a related donor, was CMV-positive, and had no GVHD. Some T cells may be graft donor cells. The chain joins TRBV5-8 to TRBJ1-5; 11 positions match TRBD1. Specimen: CD8+ T cells sorted from PBMCs, collected 1903 days after a stem cell transplant with posttransplant cyclophosphamide. The DNA of the CDR3 is TGTGCCAGCAGCTGGGGGACAGGGGGTTCAGTGGGCAATCAGCCCCAGCATTTT. This sequence encodes CASSWGTGGSVGNQPQHF.